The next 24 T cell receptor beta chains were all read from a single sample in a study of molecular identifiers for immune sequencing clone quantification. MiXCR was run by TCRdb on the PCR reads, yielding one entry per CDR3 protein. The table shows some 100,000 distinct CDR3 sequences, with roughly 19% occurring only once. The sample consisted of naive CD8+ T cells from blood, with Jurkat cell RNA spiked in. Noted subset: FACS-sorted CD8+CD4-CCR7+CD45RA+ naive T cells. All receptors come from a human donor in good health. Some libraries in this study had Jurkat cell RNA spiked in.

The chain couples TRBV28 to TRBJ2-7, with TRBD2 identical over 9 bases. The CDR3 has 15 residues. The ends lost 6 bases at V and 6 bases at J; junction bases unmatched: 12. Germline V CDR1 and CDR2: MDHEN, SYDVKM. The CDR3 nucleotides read TGTGCCAGCAGCCCGAGGGGACTAGCTTCCGGCGAGCAGTACTTC. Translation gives CASSPRGLASGEQYF.

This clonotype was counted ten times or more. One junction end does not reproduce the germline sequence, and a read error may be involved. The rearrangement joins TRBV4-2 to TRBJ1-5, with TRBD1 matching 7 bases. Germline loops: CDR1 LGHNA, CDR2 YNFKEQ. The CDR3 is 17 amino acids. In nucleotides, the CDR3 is TGTGCCAGCAGTGAGACACAGGGGACGTATAGCAATCAGCCCCAGCGTTTT. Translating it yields CASSETQGTYSNQPQRF.

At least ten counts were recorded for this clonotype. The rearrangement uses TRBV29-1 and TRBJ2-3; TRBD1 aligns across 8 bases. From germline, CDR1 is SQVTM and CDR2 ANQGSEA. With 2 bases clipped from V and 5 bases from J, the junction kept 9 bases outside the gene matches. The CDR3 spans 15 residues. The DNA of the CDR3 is TGCAGCGTTGAATTAGGGCAGGGGGCTAGAGATACGCAGTATTTT. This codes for CSVELGQGARDTQYF.

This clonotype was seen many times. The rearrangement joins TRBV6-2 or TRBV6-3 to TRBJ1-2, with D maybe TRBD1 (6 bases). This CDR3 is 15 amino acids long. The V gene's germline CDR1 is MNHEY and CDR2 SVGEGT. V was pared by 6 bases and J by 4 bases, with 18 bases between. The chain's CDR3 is CASSYRVPFLYGYTF. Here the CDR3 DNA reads TGTGCCAGCAGCTACAGGGTCCCTTTCCTCTATGGCTACACCTTC.

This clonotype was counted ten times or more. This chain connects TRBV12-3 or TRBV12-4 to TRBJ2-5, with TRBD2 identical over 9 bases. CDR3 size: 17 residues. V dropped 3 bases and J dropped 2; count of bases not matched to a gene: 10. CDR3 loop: CASSFLGGGASQETQYF. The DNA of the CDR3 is TGTGCCAGCAGTTTTCTAGGCGGGGGGGCATCACAAGAGACCCAGTACTTC.

The CDR3 here is CASRLAGGPKTQYF. In nucleotides, the CDR3 is TGCGCCAGCAGACTAGCGGGAGGCCCGAAGACCCAGTACTTC. V is TRBV5-1 and J is TRBJ2-5, with 12 bases fitting TRBD2. The length of the CDR3 is 14 residues. CDR1 and CDR2 from the germline V gene are SGHRS and YFSETQ. Trimming cost V 5 bases and J 6 bases; bases outside gene matches: 5.

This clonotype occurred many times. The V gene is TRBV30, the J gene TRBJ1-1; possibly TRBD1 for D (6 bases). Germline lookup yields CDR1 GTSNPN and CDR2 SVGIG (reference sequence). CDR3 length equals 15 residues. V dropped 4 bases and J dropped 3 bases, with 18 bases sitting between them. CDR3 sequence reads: CAWTPLGGGYTEAFF. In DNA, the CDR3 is TGTGCCTGGACCCCTCTAGGGGGGGGGTACACTGAAGCTTTCTTT. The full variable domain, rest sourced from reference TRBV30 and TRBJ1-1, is SQTIHQWPATLVQPVGSPLSLECTVEGTSNPNLYWYRQAAGRGLQLLFYSVGIGQISSEVPQNLSASRPQDRQFILSSKKLLLSDSGFYLCAWTPLGGGYTEAFFGQGTRLTVV.

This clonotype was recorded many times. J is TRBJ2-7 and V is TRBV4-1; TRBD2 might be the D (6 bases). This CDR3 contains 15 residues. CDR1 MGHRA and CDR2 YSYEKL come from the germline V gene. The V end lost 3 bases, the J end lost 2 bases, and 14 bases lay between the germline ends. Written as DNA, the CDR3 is TGCGCCAGCAGCCATCAGGCGGGACCCACCTACGAGCAGTACTTC. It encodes CASSHQAGPTYEQYF.

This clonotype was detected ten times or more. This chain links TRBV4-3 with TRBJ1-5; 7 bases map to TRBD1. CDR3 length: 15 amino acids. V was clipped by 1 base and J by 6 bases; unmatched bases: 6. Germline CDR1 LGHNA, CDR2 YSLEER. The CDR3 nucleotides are TGCGCCAGCAGCCAAGCTAGGGACAGCTTTCAGCCCCAGCATTTT. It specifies CASSQARDSFQPQHF.

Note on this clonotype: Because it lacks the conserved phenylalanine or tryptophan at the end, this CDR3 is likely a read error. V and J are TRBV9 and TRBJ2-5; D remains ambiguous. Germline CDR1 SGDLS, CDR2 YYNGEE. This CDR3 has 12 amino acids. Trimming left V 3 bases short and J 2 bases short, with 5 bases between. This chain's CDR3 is CASSADQETQYL. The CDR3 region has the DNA TGTGCCAGCAGCGCTGATCAAGAGACCCAGTACCTC.

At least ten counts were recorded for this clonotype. This chain's CDR3 is CASSLARGRAITTDTQYF. The CDR3 nucleotides are TGTGCCAGCAGCTTAGCTAGGGGCAGGGCGATTACAACAGATACGCAGTATTTT. This sequence joins TRBV7-9 and TRBJ2-3, with a tentative D call TRBD1 (5 bases). The V end was cut by 0 bases, the J end by 3 bases, with 19 bases between. The CDR3 loop spans 18 amino acids. Germline V gene sequence: CDR1 SEHNR, CDR2 FQNEAQ (reference sequence). The whole variable domain, filled in from reference TRBV7-9 and TRBJ2-3, reads DTGVSQNPRHKITKRGQNVTFRCDPISEHNRLYWYRQTLGQGPEFLTYFQNEAQLEKSRLLSDRFSAERPKGSFSTLEIQRTEQGDSAMYLCASSLARGRAITTDTQYFGPGTRLTVL.

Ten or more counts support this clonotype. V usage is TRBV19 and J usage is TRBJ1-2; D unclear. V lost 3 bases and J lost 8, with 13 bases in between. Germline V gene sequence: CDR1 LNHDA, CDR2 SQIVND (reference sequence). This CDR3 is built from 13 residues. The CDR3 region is CASSISERGGYTF. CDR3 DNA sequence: TGTGCCAGTAGTATTTCTGAGAGAGGGGGCTACACCTTC. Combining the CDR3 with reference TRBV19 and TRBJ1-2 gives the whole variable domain DGGITQSPKYLFRKEGQNVTLSCEQNLNHDAMYWYRQDPGQGLRLIYYSQIVNDFQKGDIAEGYSVSREKKESFPLTVTSAQKNPTAFYLCASSISERGGYTFGSGTRLTVV.

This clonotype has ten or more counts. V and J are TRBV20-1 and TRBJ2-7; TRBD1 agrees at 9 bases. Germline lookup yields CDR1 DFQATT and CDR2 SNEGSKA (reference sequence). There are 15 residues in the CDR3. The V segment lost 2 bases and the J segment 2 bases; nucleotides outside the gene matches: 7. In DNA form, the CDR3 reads TGCAGTGCTAGATGGGGGACAGGGACTCCCTACGAGCAGTACTTC. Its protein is CSARWGTGTPYEQYF.

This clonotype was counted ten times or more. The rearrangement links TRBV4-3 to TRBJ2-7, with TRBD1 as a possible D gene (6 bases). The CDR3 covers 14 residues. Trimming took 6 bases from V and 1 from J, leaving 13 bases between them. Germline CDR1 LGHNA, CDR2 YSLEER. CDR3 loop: CASSDTGNSYEQYF. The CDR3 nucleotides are TGCGCCAGCAGTGACACAGGGAATTCCTACGAGCAGTACTTC.

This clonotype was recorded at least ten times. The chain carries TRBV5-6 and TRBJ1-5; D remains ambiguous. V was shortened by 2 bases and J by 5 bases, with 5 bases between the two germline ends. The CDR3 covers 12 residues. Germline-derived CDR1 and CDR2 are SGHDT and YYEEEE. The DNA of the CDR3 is TGTGCCAGCAGCTTACTAGATCAGCCCCAGCATTTT. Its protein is CASSLLDQPQHF.

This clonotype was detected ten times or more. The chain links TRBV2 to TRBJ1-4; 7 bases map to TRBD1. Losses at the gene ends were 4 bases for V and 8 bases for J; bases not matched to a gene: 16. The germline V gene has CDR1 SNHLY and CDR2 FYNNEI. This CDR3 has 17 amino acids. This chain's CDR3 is CASSAGGYRGNGEKLFF. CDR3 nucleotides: TGTGCCAGCAGTGCGGGGGGGTACAGGGGTAATGGCGAAAAACTGTTTTTT.

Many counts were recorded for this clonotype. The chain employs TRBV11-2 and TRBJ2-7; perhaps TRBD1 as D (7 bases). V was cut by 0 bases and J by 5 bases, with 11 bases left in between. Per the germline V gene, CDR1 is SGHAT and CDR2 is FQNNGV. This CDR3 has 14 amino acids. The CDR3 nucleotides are TGTGCCAGCAGCTTAGAGCAGGGGGGCCACGAGCAGTACTTC. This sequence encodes CASSLEQGGHEQYF.

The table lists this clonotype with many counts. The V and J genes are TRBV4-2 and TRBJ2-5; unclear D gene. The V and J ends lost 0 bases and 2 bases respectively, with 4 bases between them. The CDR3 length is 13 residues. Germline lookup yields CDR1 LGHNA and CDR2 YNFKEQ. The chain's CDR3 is CASSQESQETQYF. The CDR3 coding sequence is TGTGCCAGCAGCCAAGAGTCGCAAGAGACCCAGTACTTC.

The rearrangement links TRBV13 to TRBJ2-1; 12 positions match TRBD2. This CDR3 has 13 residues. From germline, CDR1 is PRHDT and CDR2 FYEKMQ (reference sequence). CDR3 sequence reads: CATGTSGWDEQFF. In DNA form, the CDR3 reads TGTGCGACCGGGACTAGCGGGTGGGATGAGCAGTTCTTC.

CDR3 nucleotides: TGCGCCAGCAGTGTTGCGCGGGAGTGGTATGAGCAGTTCTTC. Its translation: CASSVAREWYEQFF. The V gene is TRBV10-2, the J gene TRBJ2-1; 7 bases line up with TRBD2. The J segment lost 8 bases and the V segment lost 4 bases, leaving 8 bases of the junction unmatched. This CDR3 is 14 amino acids long. Germline loops: CDR1 WSHSY, CDR2 SAAADI.

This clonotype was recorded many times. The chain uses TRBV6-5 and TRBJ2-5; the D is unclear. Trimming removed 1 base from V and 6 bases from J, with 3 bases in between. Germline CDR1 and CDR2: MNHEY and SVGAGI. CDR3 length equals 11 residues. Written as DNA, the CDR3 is TGTGCCAGCAGTTACTACCAGACCCAGTACTTC. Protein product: CASSYYQTQYF.

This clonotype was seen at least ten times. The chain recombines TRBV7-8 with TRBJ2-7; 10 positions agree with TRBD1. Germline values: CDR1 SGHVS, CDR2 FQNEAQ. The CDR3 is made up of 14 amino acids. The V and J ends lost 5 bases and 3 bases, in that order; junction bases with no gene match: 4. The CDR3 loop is CASSTRTGGYEQYF. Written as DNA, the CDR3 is TGTGCCAGCAGCACCCGGACAGGGGGCTACGAGCAGTACTTC.

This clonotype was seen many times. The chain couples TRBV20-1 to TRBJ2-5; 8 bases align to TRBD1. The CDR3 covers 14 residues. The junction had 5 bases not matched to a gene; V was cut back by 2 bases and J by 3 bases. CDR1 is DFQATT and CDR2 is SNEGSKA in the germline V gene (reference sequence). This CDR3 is CSARYGQGEETQYF. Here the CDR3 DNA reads TGCAGTGCTAGATATGGACAGGGCGAAGAGACCCAGTACTTC.

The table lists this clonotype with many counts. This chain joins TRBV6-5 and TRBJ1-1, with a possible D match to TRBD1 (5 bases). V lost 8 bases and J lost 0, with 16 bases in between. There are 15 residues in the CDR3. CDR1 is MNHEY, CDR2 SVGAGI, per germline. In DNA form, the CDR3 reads TGTGCCAGCTCGGGGGGGATACTCATGAACACTGAAGCTTTCTTT. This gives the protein CASSGGILMNTEAFF.